The sequence of this T cell receptor (beta chain) was determined in a study of T cell clonality in common variable immunodeficiency. Study outcomes and limitations: Reportedly, TCR beta sequences from common variable immunodeficiency showed fewer deletions and N-nucleotide insertions.

Turning to this clone: Its antigen is undetermined. The observed sequence ends 3 residues before the CDR3 terminus, with the missing tail filled in from the germline J gene.

Germline V gene lookup returns CDR1 SGHRS and CDR2 YFSETQ. Deletions cut 4 bases from V and 2 bases from J, with 15 bases between. The CDR3 runs to 15 residues. Assay used: immunoSEQ multiplex PCR; TCRdb lists only in-frame clones, some missing. Reported are under 40,000 clones, none seen only once; the ten largest carry 5% to 6.5%. The sequencing sample was made of peripheral blood mononuclear cells. The TCR was taken from a human donor with common variable immunodeficiency. The chain has TRBV5-1 and TRBJ2-5; a weak D match, TRBD2 (6 bases). The DNA read from the CDR3 is TGCGCCAGCAGCCTCCAACATGGAGGGCAAGAGACC. Protein: CASSLQHGGQET. The whole CDR3 is CASSLQHGGQETQYF.